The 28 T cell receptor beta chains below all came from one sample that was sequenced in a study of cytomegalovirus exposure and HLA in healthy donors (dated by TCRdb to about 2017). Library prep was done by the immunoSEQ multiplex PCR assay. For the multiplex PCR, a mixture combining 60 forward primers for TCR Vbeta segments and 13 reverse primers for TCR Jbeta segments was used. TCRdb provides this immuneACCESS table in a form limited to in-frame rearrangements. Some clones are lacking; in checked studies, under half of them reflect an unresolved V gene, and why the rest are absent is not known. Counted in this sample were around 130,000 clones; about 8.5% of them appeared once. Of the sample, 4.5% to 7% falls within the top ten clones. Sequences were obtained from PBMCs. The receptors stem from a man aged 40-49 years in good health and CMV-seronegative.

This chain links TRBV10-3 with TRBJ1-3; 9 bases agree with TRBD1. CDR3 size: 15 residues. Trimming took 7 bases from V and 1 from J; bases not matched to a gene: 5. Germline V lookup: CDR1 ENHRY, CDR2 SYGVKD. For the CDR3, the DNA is TGTGCCATCACTAAGGACAGGGGATCTGGAAACACCATATATTTT. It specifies CAITKDRGSGNTIYF.

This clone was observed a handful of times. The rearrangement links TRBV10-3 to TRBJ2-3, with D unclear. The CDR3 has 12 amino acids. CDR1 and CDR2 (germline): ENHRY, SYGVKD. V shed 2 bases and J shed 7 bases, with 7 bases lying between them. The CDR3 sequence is CAISEGLYTQYF. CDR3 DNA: TGTGCCATCAGTGAGGGGCTTTATACGCAGTATTTT.

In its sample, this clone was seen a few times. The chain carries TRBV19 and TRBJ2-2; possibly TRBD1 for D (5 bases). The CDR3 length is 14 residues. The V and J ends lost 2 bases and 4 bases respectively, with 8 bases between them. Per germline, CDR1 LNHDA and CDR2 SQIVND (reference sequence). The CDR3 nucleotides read TGTGCCAGTAGTATACGCAGGGTCACCGGGGAGCTGTTTTTT. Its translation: CASSIRRVTGELFF.

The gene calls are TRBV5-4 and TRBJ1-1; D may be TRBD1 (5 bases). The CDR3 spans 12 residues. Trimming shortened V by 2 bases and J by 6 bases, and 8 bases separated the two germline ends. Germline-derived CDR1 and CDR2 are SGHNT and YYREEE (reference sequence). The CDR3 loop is CASSFRQSEAFF. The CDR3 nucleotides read TGTGCCAGCAGCTTTCGACAGTCTGAAGCTTTCTTT.

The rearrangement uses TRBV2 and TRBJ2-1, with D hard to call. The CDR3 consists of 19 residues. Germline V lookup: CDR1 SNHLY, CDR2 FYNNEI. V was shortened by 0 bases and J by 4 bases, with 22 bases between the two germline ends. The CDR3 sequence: CASSEALHSAIPDYNEQFF. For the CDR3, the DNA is TGTGCCAGCAGTGAAGCGCTTCATTCCGCGATTCCCGATTACAATGAGCAGTTCTTC.

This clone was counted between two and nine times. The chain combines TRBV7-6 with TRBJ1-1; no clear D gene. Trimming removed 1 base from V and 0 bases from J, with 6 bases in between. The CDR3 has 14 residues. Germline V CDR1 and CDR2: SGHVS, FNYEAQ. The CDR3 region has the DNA TGTGCCAGCAGCTTAGGCTCTATGAACACTGAAGCTTTCTTT. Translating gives CASSLGSMNTEAFF.

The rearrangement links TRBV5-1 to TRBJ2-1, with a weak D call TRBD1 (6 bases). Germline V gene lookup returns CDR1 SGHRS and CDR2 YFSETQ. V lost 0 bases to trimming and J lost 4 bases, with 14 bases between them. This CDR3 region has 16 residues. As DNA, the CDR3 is TGCGCCAGCAGCTTGGTGGGGGCTACGGGTTACAATGAGCAGTTCTTC. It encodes CASSLVGATGYNEQFF. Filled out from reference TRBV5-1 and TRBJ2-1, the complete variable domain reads KAGVTQTPRYLIKTRGQQVTLSCSPISGHRSVSWYQQTPGQGLQFLFEYFSETQRNKGNFPGRFSGRQFSNSRSEMNVSTLELGDSALYLCASSLVGATGYNEQFFGPGTRLTVL.

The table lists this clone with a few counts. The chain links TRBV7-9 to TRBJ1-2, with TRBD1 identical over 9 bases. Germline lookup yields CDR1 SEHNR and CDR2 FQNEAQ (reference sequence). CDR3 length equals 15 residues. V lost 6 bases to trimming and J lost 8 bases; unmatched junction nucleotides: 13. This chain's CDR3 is CASRNGQGRSGGYTF. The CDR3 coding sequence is TGTGCCAGCAGAAACGGACAGGGGAGGTCAGGAGGCTACACCTTC. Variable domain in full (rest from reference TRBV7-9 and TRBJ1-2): DTGVSQNPRHKITKRGQNVTFRCDPISEHNRLYWYRQTLGQGPEFLTYFQNEAQLEKSRLLSDRFSAERPKGSFSTLEIQRTEQGDSAMYLCASRNGQGRSGGYTFGSGTRLTVV.

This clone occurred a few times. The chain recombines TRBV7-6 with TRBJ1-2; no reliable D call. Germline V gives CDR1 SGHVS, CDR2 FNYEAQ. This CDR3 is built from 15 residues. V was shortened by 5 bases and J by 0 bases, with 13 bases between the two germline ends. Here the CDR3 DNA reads TGTGCCAGCAGCCCACTTCCCGGGTCTAACTATGGCTACACCTTC. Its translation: CASSPLPGSNYGYTF.

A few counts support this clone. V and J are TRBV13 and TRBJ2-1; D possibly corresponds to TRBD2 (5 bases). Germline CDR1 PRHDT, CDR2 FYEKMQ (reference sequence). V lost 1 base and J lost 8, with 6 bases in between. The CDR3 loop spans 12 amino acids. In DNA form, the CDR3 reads TGTGCCAGCAGCTTAGTCGGGGATGAGCAGTTCTTC. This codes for CASSLVGDEQFF. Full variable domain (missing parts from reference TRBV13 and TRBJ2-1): AAGVIQSPRHLIKEKRETATLKCYPIPRHDTVYWYQQGPGQDPQFLISFYEKMQSDKGSIPDRFSAQQFSDYHSELNMSSLELGDSALYFCASSLVGDEQFFGPGTRLTVL.

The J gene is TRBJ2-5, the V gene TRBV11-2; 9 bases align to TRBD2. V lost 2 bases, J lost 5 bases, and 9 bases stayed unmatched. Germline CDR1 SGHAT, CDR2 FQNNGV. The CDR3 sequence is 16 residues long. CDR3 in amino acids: CASSLSGGGAWETQYF. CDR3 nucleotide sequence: TGTGCCAGCAGCTTAAGTGGCGGGGGGGCCTGGGAGACCCAGTACTTC.

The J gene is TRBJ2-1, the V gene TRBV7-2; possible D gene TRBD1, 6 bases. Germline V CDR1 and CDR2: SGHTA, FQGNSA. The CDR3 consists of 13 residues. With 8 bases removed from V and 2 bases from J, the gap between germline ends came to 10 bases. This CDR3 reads CASPKGAYNEQFF. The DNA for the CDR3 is TGTGCCAGCCCCAAGGGGGCCTACAATGAGCAGTTCTTC. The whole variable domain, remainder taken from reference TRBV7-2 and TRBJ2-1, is GAGVSQSPSNKVTEKGKDVELRCDPISGHTALYWYRQSLGQGLEFLIYFQGNSAPDKSGLPSDRFSAERTGGSVSTLTIQRTQQEDSAVYLCASPKGAYNEQFFGPGTRLTVL.

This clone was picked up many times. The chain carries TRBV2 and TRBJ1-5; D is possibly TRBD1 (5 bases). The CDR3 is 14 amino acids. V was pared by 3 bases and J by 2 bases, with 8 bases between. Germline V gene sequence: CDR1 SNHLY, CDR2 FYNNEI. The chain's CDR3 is CASSDRAGNQPQHF. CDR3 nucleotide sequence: TGTGCCAGCAGTGACAGGGCAGGCAATCAGCCCCAGCATTTT.

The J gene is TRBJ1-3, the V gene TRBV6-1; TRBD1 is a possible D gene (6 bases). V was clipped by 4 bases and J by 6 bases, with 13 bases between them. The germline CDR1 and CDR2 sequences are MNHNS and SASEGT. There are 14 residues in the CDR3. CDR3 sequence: CASSAGGAENTIYF. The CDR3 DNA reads TGTGCCAGCAGTGCTGGGGGCGCAGAAAACACCATATATTTT.

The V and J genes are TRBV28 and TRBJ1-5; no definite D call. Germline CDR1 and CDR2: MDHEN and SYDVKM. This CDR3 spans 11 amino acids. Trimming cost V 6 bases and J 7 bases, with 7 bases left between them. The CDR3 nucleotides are TGTGCCAGCAGAGGAGGCCAGCCCCAGCATTTT. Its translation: CASRGGQPQHF.

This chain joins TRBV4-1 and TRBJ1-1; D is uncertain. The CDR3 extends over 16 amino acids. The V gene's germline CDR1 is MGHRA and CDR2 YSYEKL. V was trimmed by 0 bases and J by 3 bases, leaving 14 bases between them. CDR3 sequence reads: CASSQDSGRADTEAFF. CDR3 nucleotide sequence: TGCGCCAGCAGCCAAGATTCTGGGAGGGCGGACACTGAAGCTTTCTTT.

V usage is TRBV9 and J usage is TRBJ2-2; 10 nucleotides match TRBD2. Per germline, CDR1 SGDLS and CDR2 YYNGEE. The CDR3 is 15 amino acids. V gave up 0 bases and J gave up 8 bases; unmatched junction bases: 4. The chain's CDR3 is CASSVGTSGEGELFF. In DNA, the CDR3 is TGTGCCAGCAGCGTAGGAACTAGCGGGGAAGGGGAGCTGTTTTTT.

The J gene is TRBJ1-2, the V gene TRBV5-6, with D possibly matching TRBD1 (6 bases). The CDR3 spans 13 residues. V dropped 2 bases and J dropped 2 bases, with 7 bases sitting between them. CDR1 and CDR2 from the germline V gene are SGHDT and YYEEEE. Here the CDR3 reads CASSLGQNYGYTF. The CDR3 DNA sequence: TGTGCCAGCAGCTTAGGACAGAACTATGGCTACACCTTC.

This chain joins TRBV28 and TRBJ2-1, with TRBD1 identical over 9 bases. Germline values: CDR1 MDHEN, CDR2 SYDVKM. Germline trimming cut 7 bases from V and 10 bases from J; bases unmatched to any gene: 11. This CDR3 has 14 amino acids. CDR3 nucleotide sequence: TGTGCCAGCATTCGGACAGGGGCTAGGTCGGAGCAGTTCTTC. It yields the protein CASIRTGARSEQFF.

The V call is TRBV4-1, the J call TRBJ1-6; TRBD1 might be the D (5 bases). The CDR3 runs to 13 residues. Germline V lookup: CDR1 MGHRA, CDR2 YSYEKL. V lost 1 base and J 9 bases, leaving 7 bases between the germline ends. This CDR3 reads CASSQVTVSPLHF. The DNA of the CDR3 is TGCGCCAGCAGCCAAGTGACAGTTTCACCCCTCCACTTT.

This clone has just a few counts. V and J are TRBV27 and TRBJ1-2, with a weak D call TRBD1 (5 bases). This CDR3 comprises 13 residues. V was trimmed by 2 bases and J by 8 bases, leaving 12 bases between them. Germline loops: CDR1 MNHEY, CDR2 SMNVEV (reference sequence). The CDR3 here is CASSLQGRHGYTF. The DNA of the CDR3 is TGTGCCAGCAGTTTACAGGGTCGACACGGCTACACCTTC.

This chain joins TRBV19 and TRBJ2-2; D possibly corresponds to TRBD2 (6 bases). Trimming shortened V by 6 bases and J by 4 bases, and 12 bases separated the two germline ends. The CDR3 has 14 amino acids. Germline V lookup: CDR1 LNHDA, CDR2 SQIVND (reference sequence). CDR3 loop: CASRGLGATGELFF. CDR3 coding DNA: TGTGCCAGTAGGGGACTTGGGGCCACCGGGGAGCTGTTTTTT.

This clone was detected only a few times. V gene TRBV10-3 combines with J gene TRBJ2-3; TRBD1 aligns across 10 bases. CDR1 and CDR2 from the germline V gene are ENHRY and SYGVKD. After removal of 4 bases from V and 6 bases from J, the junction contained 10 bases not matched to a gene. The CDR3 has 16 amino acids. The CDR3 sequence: CAISARLGTGEDTQYF. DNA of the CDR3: TGTGCCATCAGTGCTCGGTTAGGGACAGGGGAGGATACGCAGTATTTT.

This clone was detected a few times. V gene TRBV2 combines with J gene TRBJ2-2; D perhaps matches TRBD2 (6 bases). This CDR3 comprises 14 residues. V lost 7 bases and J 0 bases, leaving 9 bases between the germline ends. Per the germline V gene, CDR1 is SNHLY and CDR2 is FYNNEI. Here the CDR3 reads CASMREANTGELFF. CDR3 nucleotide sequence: TGTGCCAGCATGCGGGAAGCGAACACCGGGGAGCTGTTTTTT.

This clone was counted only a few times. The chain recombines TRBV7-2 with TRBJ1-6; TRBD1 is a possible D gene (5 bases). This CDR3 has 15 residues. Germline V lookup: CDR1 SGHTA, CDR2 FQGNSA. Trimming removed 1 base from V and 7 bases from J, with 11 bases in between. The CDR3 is CASSLVAGPNSPLHF. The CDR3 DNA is TGTGCCAGCAGCTTAGTAGCAGGGCCCAATTCACCCCTCCACTTT.

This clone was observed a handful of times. The CDR3 DNA follows: TGTGCCAGCAGTGAATACCTAGCGGGGGGGCCGGCAGATACGCAGTATTTT. It specifies CASSEYLAGGPADTQYF. The V gene is TRBV25-1, the J gene TRBJ2-3; 12 bases map to TRBD2. The CDR3 totals 17 residues. The germline V gene has CDR1 MGHDK and CDR2 SYGVNS. Trimming at V came to 0 bases and at J to 4 bases, leaving 5 bases not matched to a gene.

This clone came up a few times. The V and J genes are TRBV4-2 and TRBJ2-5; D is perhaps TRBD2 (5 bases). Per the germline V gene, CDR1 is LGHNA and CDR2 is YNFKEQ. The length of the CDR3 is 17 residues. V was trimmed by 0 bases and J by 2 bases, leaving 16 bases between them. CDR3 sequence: CASSQDRRAEAQETQYF. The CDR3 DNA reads TGTGCCAGCAGCCAAGATAGGCGGGCAGAGGCTCAAGAGACCCAGTACTTC.

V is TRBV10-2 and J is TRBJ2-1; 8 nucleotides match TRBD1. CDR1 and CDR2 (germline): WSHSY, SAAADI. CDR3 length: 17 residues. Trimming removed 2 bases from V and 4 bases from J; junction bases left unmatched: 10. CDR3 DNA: TGCGCCAGCAGTGAGCCGGGACAGGCCACCTATTACAATGAGCAGTTCTTC. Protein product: CASSEPGQATYYNEQFF.